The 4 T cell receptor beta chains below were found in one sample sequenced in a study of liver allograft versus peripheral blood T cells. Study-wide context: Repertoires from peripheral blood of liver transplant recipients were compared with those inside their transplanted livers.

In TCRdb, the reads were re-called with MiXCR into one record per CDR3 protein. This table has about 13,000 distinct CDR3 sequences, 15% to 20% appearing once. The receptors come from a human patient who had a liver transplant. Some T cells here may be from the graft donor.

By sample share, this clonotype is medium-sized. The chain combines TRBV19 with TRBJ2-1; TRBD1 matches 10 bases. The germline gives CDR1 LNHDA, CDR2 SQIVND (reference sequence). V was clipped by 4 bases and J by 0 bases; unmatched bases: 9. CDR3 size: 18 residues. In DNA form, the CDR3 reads TGTGCCAGTAGTAAGGGACAGGGGCGGTTGAGCTCCTACAATGAGCAGTTCTTC. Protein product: CASSKGQGRLSSYNEQFF. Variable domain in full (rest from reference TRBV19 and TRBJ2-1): DGGITQSPKYLFRKEGQNVTLSCEQNLNHDAMYWYRQDPGQGLRLIYYSQIVNDFQKGDIAEGYSVSREKKESFPLTVTSAQKNPTAFYLCASSKGQGRLSSYNEQFFGPGTRLTVL.

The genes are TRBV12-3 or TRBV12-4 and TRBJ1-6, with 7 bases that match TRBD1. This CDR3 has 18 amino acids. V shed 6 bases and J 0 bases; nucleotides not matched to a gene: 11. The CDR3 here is CASRPSYRGRSYNSPLHF. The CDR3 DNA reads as TGTGCCAGCAGACCCTCCTACAGGGGCCGCTCCTATAATTCACCCCTCCACTTT.

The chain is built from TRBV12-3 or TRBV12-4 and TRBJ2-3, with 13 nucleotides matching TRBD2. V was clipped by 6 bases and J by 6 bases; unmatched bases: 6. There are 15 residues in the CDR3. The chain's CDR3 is CASSQTSGGSDTQYF. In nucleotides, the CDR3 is TGTGCCAGCAGCCAGACTAGCGGGGGGTCTGATACGCAGTATTTT.

The chain's CDR3 is CASSMDRGHGQPQHF. In nucleotides, the CDR3 is TGTGCCAGCAGTATGGACAGGGGGCATGGTCAGCCCCAGCATTTT. The chain is built from TRBV28 and TRBJ1-5; TRBD1 matches at 11 bases. V was pared by 5 bases and J by 6 bases, with 6 bases of the junction left unmatched. In germline, CDR1 is MDHEN, CDR2 SYDVKM. CDR3 length equals 15 residues.